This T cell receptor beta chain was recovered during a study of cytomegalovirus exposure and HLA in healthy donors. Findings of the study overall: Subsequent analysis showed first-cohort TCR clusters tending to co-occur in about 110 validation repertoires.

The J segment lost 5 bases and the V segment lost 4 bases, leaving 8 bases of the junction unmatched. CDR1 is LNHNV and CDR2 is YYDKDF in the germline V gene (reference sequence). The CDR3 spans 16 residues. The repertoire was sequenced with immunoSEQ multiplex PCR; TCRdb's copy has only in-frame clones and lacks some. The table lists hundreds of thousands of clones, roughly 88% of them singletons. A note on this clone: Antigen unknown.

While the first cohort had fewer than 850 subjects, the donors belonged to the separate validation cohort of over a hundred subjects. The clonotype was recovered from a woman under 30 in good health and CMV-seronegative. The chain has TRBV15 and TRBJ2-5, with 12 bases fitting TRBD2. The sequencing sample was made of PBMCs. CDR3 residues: CATSTTSGSGWETQYF. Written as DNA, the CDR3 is TGTGCCACCAGCACGACTAGCGGGAGTGGTTGGGAGACCCAGTACTTC.